This T cell receptor (beta chain) was identified during a study of control samples from healthy donors and cancer patients (dated by TCRdb to about 2020). Library method: the immunoSEQ multiplex PCR assay. TCRdb stores this immuneACCESS table with in-frame sequences only. Part of the clones is absent; in the studies checked, under half of the shortfall reflects unresolved V genes, and no reason is known for the rest. Present in this sample are roughly 80,000 clones, approximately 90% of which were seen just once. In total, the top ten clones hold 1.9% of the sample. This clone was seen a handful of times. Which antigen it targets is not known. There are no base qualities to consult, and no much larger clone falls within one base. V is pared back by 6 bases and J by 6 bases, with 18 bases lying between the germline termini. For CDR1 and CDR2, the germline V gene lists SNHLY and FYNNEI. There are 15 amino acids in the CDR3, from cysteine to phenylalanine inclusive. Solely the CDR3 DNA is kept, with 45 bases framed from the first base.

The V and J segments used are TRBV2 and TRBJ2-1, with TRBD2 tentatively as D gene (6 bases match). This receptor was taken from a woman aged 55-69 years with head and neck cancer. Sequencing used PBMCs. The bases are TGTGCCAGCAGACCCACTTCGACTAGGTTCAATGAGCAGTTCTTC. The encoded protein is CASRPTSTRFNEQFF.